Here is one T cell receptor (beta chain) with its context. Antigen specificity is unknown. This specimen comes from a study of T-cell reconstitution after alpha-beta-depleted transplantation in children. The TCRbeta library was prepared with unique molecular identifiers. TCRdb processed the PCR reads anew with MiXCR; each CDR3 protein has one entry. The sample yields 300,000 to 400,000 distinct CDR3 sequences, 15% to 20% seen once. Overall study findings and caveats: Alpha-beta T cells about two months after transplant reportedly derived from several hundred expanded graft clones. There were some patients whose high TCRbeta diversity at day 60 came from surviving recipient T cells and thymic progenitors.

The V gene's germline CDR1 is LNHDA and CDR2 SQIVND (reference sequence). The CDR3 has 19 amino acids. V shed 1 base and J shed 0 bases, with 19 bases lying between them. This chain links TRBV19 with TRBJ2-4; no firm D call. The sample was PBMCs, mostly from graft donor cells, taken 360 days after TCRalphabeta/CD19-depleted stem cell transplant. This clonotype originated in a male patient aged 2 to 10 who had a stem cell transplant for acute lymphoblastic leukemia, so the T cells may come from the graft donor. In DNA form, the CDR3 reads TGTGCCAGTAGTATAGCCTCCCGGTTCGATCGGCTAGCCAAAAACATTCAGTACTTC. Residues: CASSIASRFDRLAKNIQYF.